A selection of T cell receptor beta chains follows, all from one sample in a study of T cells after yellow fever vaccination. TCRdb processed the 5' RACE reads anew with MiXCR; each CDR3 protein has one entry. The sample records 450,000 to 550,000 distinct CDR3 sequences, roughly 22% being singletons. The sequenced sample was PBMCs, obtained less than 25 days after the first yellow fever vaccination. These receptors were obtained from a man aged 18 to 35 who received the YFV17D yellow fever vaccine. Both conserved end residues are trimmed from each CDR3. A D gene is named only where the DNA matches it firmly.

CDR3aa: ASSGQGIQY
j_gene: TRBJ2-5
v_gene: TRBV2
d_gene: TRBD1

CDR3aa: SASYIGRSNQPQH
j_gene: TRBJ1-5
v_gene: TRBV20-1
d_gene: NA

CDR3aa: SIRAPSGVTDTQY
j_gene: TRBJ2-3
v_gene: TRBV20-1
d_gene: TRBD2

CDR3aa: ASSLLRGVYNEQF
j_gene: TRBJ2-1
v_gene: TRBV12-3/TRBV12-4
d_gene: TRBD2

CDR3aa: ASSLALGSQETQY
j_gene: TRBJ2-5
v_gene: TRBV12-3/TRBV12-4
d_gene: NA

CDR3aa: SAREPGTGDTGELF
j_gene: TRBJ2-2
v_gene: TRBV20-1
d_gene: TRBD1

CDR3aa: ASGGRDSYEQY
j_gene: TRBJ2-7
v_gene: TRBV12-3/TRBV12-4
d_gene: NA

CDR3aa: SASDNSQETQY
j_gene: TRBJ2-5
v_gene: TRBV20-1
d_gene: NA

CDR3aa: ASSLGQGDTGELF
j_gene: TRBJ2-2
v_gene: TRBV12-3/TRBV12-4
d_gene: TRBD1

CDR3aa: ASSSEGRGPLGTPY
j_gene: TRBJ2-5
v_gene: TRBV7-2
d_gene: NA

CDR3aa: ATSRQGNSYNEQF
j_gene: TRBJ2-1
v_gene: TRBV15
d_gene: NA

CDR3aa: ASSYSVREVKNIQY
j_gene: TRBJ2-4
v_gene: TRBV27
d_gene: NA

CDR3aa: ASSGQGRSGNTIY
j_gene: TRBJ1-3
v_gene: TRBV9
d_gene: NA

CDR3aa: ASSLTQSSGANVLT
j_gene: TRBJ2-6
v_gene: TRBV5-6
d_gene: NA

CDR3aa: ATCQDLEVSKNIQY
j_gene: TRBJ2-4
v_gene: TRBV3-1
d_gene: NA

CDR3aa: ASSQRRTSAYNEQF
j_gene: TRBJ2-1
v_gene: TRBV4-1
d_gene: TRBD2

CDR3aa: ASSTHTSGGNPYEQY
j_gene: TRBJ2-7
v_gene: TRBV6-2/TRBV6-3
d_gene: TRBD2

CDR3aa: ASSPRTGPYEQY
j_gene: TRBJ2-7
v_gene: TRBV6-2/TRBV6-3
d_gene: NA

CDR3aa: ASSQEPKSDEQF
j_gene: TRBJ2-1
v_gene: TRBV4-3
d_gene: NA

CDR3aa: SAGLTSGGASDTQY
j_gene: TRBJ2-3
v_gene: TRBV29-1
d_gene: TRBD2

CDR3aa: ASSQDLPGPDEKLF
j_gene: TRBJ1-4
v_gene: TRBV4-3
d_gene: NA

CDR3aa: ATSRDRLFQPQH
j_gene: TRBJ1-5
v_gene: TRBV15
d_gene: NA

CDR3aa: SASPRGVNTEAF
j_gene: TRBJ1-1
v_gene: TRBV20-1
d_gene: NA

CDR3aa: ASSWTGGEQF
j_gene: TRBJ2-1
v_gene: TRBV6-5
d_gene: TRBD1

CDR3aa: ASSTKSDIEREAF
j_gene: TRBJ1-1
v_gene: TRBV7-9
d_gene: NA

CDR3aa: SGATGPDQPQH
j_gene: TRBJ1-5
v_gene: TRBV29-1
d_gene: TRBD1

CDR3aa: AISGAGTRAYNEQF
j_gene: TRBJ2-1
v_gene: TRBV10-3
d_gene: NA

CDR3aa: ASSPPGQLTGELF
j_gene: TRBJ2-2
v_gene: TRBV7-6
d_gene: TRBD1

CDR3aa: ASSLGIHSSSYEQY
j_gene: TRBJ2-7
v_gene: TRBV6-5
d_gene: NA

CDR3aa: SVVRSGAGETQY
j_gene: TRBJ2-5
v_gene: TRBV29-1
d_gene: NA

CDR3aa: ASWASGEETQY
j_gene: TRBJ2-5
v_gene: TRBV12-3/TRBV12-4
d_gene: TRBD2

CDR3aa: ASSFGTVLTDTQY
j_gene: TRBJ2-3
v_gene: TRBV5-1
d_gene: TRBD1

CDR3aa: ASSPGPLSYEQY
j_gene: TRBJ2-7
v_gene: TRBV5-4
d_gene: NA

CDR3aa: ASSNPYTEAF
j_gene: TRBJ1-1
v_gene: TRBV7-2
d_gene: NA

CDR3aa: ASSAAGSNEQF
j_gene: TRBJ2-1
v_gene: TRBV4-1
d_gene: TRBD2

CDR3aa: SASLPRWNEQF
j_gene: TRBJ2-1
v_gene: TRBV20-1
d_gene: NA

CDR3aa: ASSSLDLGEADEAF
j_gene: TRBJ1-1
v_gene: TRBV6-2/TRBV6-3
d_gene: NA

CDR3aa: ATSDRGVTPLQF
j_gene: TRBJ2-1
v_gene: TRBV24-1
d_gene: NA

CDR3aa: ASSSAGQGASPLH
j_gene: TRBJ1-6
v_gene: TRBV7-2
d_gene: TRBD1

CDR3aa: ASSVKGLAGYNEQF
j_gene: TRBJ2-1
v_gene: TRBV9
d_gene: TRBD2

CDR3aa: SASRSEVNTEAF
j_gene: TRBJ1-1
v_gene: TRBV20-1
d_gene: NA

CDR3aa: ASTPNAGASYEQY
j_gene: TRBJ2-7
v_gene: TRBV6-1
d_gene: NA